Each of the 3 T cell receptor beta chains below was sequenced from the same sample in a study of T cell repertoires in cytomegalovirus infection. One entry per CDR3 protein, called by TCRdb with MiXCR from the reads. The sample has under 850,000 distinct CDR3 sequences, around 32% seen once. Their target antigens are unknown. The sample here was cultured PBMCs, taken from culture after CMV antigen stimulation. These TCRs come from a human donor in good health (CMV status not recorded). Some clones in this sample may be carry-over from other donors' samples.

This chain joins TRBV2 and TRBJ1-5; tentative D call: TRBD1 (6 bases). The germline V and J ends were trimmed by 4 bases and 6 bases, with 10 bases remaining between them. CDR1 and CDR2 from the germline V gene are SNHLY and FYNNEI. The CDR3 loop spans 13 amino acids. The CDR3 loop is CASSARGAQPQHF. The CDR3 DNA reads TGTGCCAGCAGTGCCAGGGGTGCTCAGCCCCAGCATTTT.

The rearrangement joins TRBV24-1 to TRBJ1-5, with 8 nucleotides matching TRBD1. The V and J ends lost 3 bases and 7 bases, in that order; junction bases with no gene match: 7. The CDR3 loop spans 15 amino acids. Germline V gene sequence: CDR1 KGHDR, CDR2 SFDVKD. The CDR3: CATSDGTGRSQPQHF. Here the CDR3 DNA reads TGTGCCACCAGTGATGGGACAGGCCGTAGCCAGCCCCAGCATTTT.

This chain links TRBV20-1 with TRBJ2-5; TRBD1 or TRBD2 may be the D gene (5 bases each). There are 13 residues in the CDR3. The V end lost 2 bases, the J end lost 2 bases, and 9 bases lay between the germline ends. Germline values: CDR1 DFQATT, CDR2 SNEGSKA (reference sequence). The CDR3 DNA follows: TGCAGTGCTAGATGGGACCCGCAAGAGACCCAGTACTTC. Translated, it gives CSARWDPQETQYF.